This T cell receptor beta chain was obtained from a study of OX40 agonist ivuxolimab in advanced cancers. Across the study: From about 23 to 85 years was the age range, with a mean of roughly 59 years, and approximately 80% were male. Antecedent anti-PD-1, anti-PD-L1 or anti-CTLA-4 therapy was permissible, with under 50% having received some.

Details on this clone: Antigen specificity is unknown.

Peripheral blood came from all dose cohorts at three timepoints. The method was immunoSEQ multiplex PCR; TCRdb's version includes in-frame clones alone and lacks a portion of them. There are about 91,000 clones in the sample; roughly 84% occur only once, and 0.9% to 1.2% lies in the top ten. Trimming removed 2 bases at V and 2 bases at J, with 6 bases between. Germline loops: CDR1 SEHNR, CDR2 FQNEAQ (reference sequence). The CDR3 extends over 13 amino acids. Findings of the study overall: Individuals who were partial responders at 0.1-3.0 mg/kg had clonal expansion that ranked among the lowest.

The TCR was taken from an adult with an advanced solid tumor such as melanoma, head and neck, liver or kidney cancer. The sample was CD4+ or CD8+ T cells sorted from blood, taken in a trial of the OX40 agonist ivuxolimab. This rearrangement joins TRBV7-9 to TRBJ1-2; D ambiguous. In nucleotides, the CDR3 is TGTGCCAGCAGCTTAACCCAGAACTATGGCTACACCTTC. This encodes CASSLTQNYGYTF.